This is a list of T cell receptor beta chains from one sample in a study of human T cells and chemical hapten exposure. TCRdb reprocessed the RACE reads with MiXCR, giving one entry per CDR3 protein. The profile shows fewer than 400,000 distinct CDR3 sequences, roughly 6.9% of them singletons. This specimen consisted of whole blood, obtained in connection with sensitization to the hapten diphenylcyclopropenone (DPC). These receptors were collected from a woman under 30 with alopecia areata. Some clones in this sample may be carry-over from other donors' samples. Each CDR3 is given with its conserved first and last residue. The order of the fields is J gene, V gene, CDR3 protein.

j_call: TRBJ1-3; v_call: TRBV25-1; cdr3_aa: CASSPGGGNTIYF
j_call: TRBJ2-6; v_call: TRBV10-3; cdr3_aa: CAISIDRVGSSGANVLTF
j_call: TRBJ1-2; v_call: TRBV5-5; cdr3_aa: CASSLGTAPGDGYTF
j_call: TRBJ2-6; v_call: TRBV25-1; cdr3_aa: CASTRSGANVLTF
j_call: TRBJ1-2; v_call: TRBV28; cdr3_aa: CASSIQGAKYGYTF
j_call: TRBJ2-1; v_call: TRBV4-1; cdr3_aa: CASSQNLYNEQFF
j_call: TRBJ1-1; v_call: TRBV6-2/TRBV6-3; cdr3_aa: CASSSPPGRSIKNTEAFF
j_call: TRBJ2-2; v_call: TRBV7-2; cdr3_aa: CASSLDIVAVGELFF
j_call: TRBJ2-1; v_call: TRBV28; cdr3_aa: CASSSLAGGPYNEQFF
j_call: TRBJ2-7; v_call: TRBV5-6; cdr3_aa: CASSLGTVHSYEQYF